The clone carrying this T cell receptor beta chain was counted a few times. Its antigen remains unidentified. Reverse transcribing all isolated RNA meant expressed TCRB transcripts were sequenced. Some clones are missing from TCRdb's copy, which holds only in-frame ones; the method was immunoSEQ multiplex PCR. The sample includes 300,000 or so clones, less than 15% of them seen just once. Sorted populations were all over 95% pure. These data come from a study of beta chain features in type 1 diabetes. On the study more broadly: Researchers looked at approximately 110,000,000 sorted cells across all samples.

The length of the CDR3 is 12 residues. V was pared by 7 bases and J by 0 bases, with 6 bases between. In germline, CDR1 is MDHEN, CDR2 SYDVKM. Overall study results and limits: Among patients with Type 1 diabetes, TCRB CDR3s were moderately but significantly shorter in every one of the four CD4+ subsets.

What was sequenced was naive CD4+ T cells from blood. V is TRBV28 and J is TRBJ2-5; no clear D. The TCR comes from a woman in her late teens or twenties with type 1 diabetes. The CDR3 bases are TGTGCCAGCAACAGTTACCAAGAGACCCAGTACTTC. Translating gives CASNSYQETQYF.